The present T cell receptor beta chain was sequenced within a study of T cells in Graves' hyperthyroidism and ophthalmopathy. Absent ophthalmopathy progression within 18 months defined stable Graves' hyperthyroidism. Exclusion of a patient resulted from uncontrolled infection, other autoimmune disease, pregnancy or lactation. Amplification of TCR beta CDR3 regions was performed using RNA transcripts as template. HTBI primers were employed in a first-round RT-PCR of the TCR CDR3. TCRdb ran MiXCR on the multiplex PCR reads and lists one entry per CDR3 protein. The profile shows 500,000 to 750,000 distinct CDR3 sequences, more than 45% of them singletons. Study-level points and caveats: Prediction of ophthalmopathy progression came a median around 6.1 months pre-onset. The majority of expanded thyroid clonotypes above 0.001 also appeared in blood.

This clonotype was found many times. As yet, its antigen is unknown. V lost 0 bases to trimming and J lost 8 bases, with 13 bases between them. CDR1 MNHEY and CDR2 SMNVEV come from the germline V gene (reference sequence). The CDR3 has 14 residues. The sequenced sample was peripheral blood or thyroid tissue (not recorded which). J is TRBJ1-2 and V is TRBV27; tentative D call: TRBD1 (6 bases). This TCR came from a woman younger than 30 with Graves' hyperthyroidism. In DNA form, the CDR3 reads TGTGCCAGCAGTTTATCCACCGGGACACGCGGCTACACCTTC. It encodes CASSLSTGTRGYTF.